This T cell receptor beta chain was sequenced for a study of T cell responses to AZD1222 COVID-19 vaccine. TCRdb's table, derived via immunoSEQ multiplex PCR, lists solely in-frame clones and lacks some. The data show 99,000 or so clones, about four fifths seen once. Germline CDR1 is SNHLY and CDR2 is FYNNEI. The CDR3 has 14 residues. Trimming removed 2 bases at V and 10 bases at J, with 12 bases between. On this clone: The antigen is undetermined.

Study-wide results and caveats: At 160-218 and 743-854, vaccine-associated CD4 TCRs were dominant, and they spanned spike.

This chain uses TRBV2 with TRBJ1-6; perhaps TRBD1 as D (6 bases). The source was peripheral blood, collected on day 0 of AZD1222 vaccination. The sequence came from an adult in good health. The CDR3 loop is CASSEIQGESPLHF. CDR3 nucleotide sequence: TGTGCCAGCAGTGAAATACAGGGTGAATCACCCCTCCACTTT.